Below, one T cell receptor (beta chain) is given with its context. Its target is not known. This sample stems from a study of cytomegalovirus exposure and HLA in healthy donors. General study findings and limits: The classifier was said to identify cytomegalovirus status with high specificity and sensitivity.

The study ran its PCR with 60 Vbeta and 13 Jbeta primers. The data were produced by immunoSEQ multiplex PCR, yet TCRdb's version contains in-frame clones alone and is incomplete. The table records 72,000 or so clones, around 72% of them present only once. The origin of this receptor is a woman under 40 in good health and CMV-seropositive. The sequencing input was PBMCs.

CDR3 loop: CASTRGLTYEQYF. The CDR3 nucleotides are TGTGCCAGCACCCGGGGACTGACCTACGAGCAGTACTTC. The chain combines TRBV2 with TRBJ2-7, with D possibly matching TRBD2 (6 bases). Between the trimmed V and J ends, which lost 7 bases and 2 bases, there was a span of 12 bases. This CDR3 has 13 amino acids. Germline CDR1 is SNHLY and CDR2 is FYNNEI.